This is a list of T cell receptor beta chains from one sample in a study of T-cell reconstitution after alpha-beta-depleted transplantation in children. TCRdb processed the PCR reads anew with MiXCR; each CDR3 protein has one entry. The repertoire includes about 110,000 distinct CDR3 sequences, 5.5% to 7% of them detected once, and 20% to 25% sits in the top ten. The sample consisted of PBMCs, mostly from graft donor cells, taken 360 days after TCRalphabeta/CD19-depleted stem cell transplant. The receptors shown here come from a male patient between 2 and 15 years old who had a stem cell transplant for acute lymphoblastic leukemia, so the T cells may come from the graft donor. The CDR3 runs from the conserved cysteine through the conserved F or W.

v_call	j_call	cdr3_aa
TRBV29-1	TRBJ2-5	CSALGGAETQYF
TRBV4-3	TRBJ2-7	CASSHRDGYEQYF
TRBV6-2/TRBV6-3	TRBJ2-2	CATRTGGTGELFF
TRBV20-1	TRBJ2-5	CSARDWRTSDGETQYF
TRBV10-3	TRBJ1-4	CATTKGTTNEKLFF
TRBV6-2/TRBV6-3	TRBJ2-7	CASSYGLAGGPTHEQYF
TRBV10-3	TRBJ2-5	CAISVEAGQETQYF
TRBV7-9	TRBJ2-2	CASSEKDSNTGELFF
TRBV6-2/TRBV6-3	TRBJ2-4	CASSQQGAKNIQYF
TRBV4-3	TRBJ2-3	CASSQARGYTDTQYF
TRBV6-5	TRBJ1-1	CASSYSGARTEAFF
TRBV9	TRBJ2-7	CASSVGREATYEQYF
TRBV2	TRBJ1-5	CASSEAPRVQPQHF
TRBV20-1	TRBJ2-4	CSAREGAKNIQYF
TRBV7-8	TRBJ2-3	CASSLGGGEGDTQYF
TRBV9	TRBJ1-4	CASSVAPARGKEKLFF
TRBV4-3	TRBJ2-7	CASSHRDRAYEQYF
TRBV28	TRBJ1-5	CASSLRGSNQPQHF
TRBV7-3	TRBJ2-7	CASSLGPSYEQYF
TRBV7-8	TRBJ1-5	CASSLLPGQGTLNF
TRBV11-2	TRBJ1-2	CASSLDRGFSGYTF
TRBV5-5	TRBJ1-5	CASSLAWTGEQPQHF
TRBV27	TRBJ2-7	CASSLAGGFYEQYF
TRBV27	TRBJ2-2	CASSSGITGELFF
TRBV27	TRBJ2-7	CAWGGRYEQYF
TRBV7-2	TRBJ2-7	CASSLRSGGRSSYEQYF
TRBV4-3	TRBJ2-3	CASSQDSSGTFTDTQYF
TRBV7-9	TRBJ2-3	CASSFLGRNTDTQYF
TRBV28	TRBJ2-7	CASSLSLWNFSEYEQYF
TRBV20-1	TRBJ2-3	CSVFDGPSTDTQYF
TRBV7-3	TRBJ2-1	CSSSLSRVAGGKEQFF
TRBV20-1	TRBJ1-2	CSARVREDYGYTF
TRBV2	TRBJ2-5	CASTYPGQETQYF
TRBV13	TRBJ2-7	CASSSRVAGSYEQYF
TRBV3-1	TRBJ1-6	CASSQETGQALHF
TRBV20-1	TRBJ1-2	CSGTDWGYTF
TRBV20-1	TRBJ2-6	CSARVVGGDTSGANVLTF
TRBV27	TRBJ2-7	CASSQGGRGHEQYF
TRBV4-2	TRBJ2-7	CASSPGLAGVYEQYF
TRBV24-1	TRBJ2-1	CATSPRGPYNEQFF
TRBV7-2	TRBJ2-5	CASSTPSGGPGTQYF
TRBV6-5	TRBJ2-1	CASSYFAGYSSYNEQFF
TRBV7-2	TRBJ2-1	CASSLAPSGLAGKSHEQFF
TRBV5-1	TRBJ2-2	CASSLASTTSFYTGELFF
TRBV24-1	TRBJ1-1	CATSDEGSNTEAFF
TRBV5-1	TRBJ2-7	CASSLGASYEQYF
TRBV13	TRBJ1-2	CASSLGANYGYTF
TRBV27	TRBJ2-7	CASSPLRTAYEQYF